This is a list of T cell receptor beta chains from one sample in a study of blood T cell repertoires in COVID-19. The data were produced by immunoSEQ multiplex PCR, yet TCRdb's version contains in-frame clones alone and is incomplete. The sample records fewer than 250,000 clones, under 90% being singletons. The material sequenced was PBMCs or T cells enriched from blood (not recorded which). The receptor set was obtained from a woman in her forties or fifties who had been exposed to COVID-19. The CDR3 runs from the conserved cysteine through the conserved F or W. Each record gives: D gene, J gene, V gene, clone size, CDR3 protein, CDR3 DNA. The D gene is left open where the match is weak. Clone size, where shown, is once, few, many, or a class for clones that have expanded.

D: TRBD1; J: TRBJ1-2; V: TRBV29-1; size: once; CDR3: CSVQGGRLDYGYTF; DNA: TGCAGCGTTCAAGGGGGCCGGCTAGACTATGGCTACACCTTC
D: TRBD1; J: TRBJ1-2; V: TRBV27; size: once; CDR3: CASSRGGQGGNYGYTF; DNA: TGTGCCAGCAGCCGAGGGGGACAGGGGGGGAACTATGGCTACACCTTC
D: TRBD2; J: TRBJ2-5; V: TRBV30; size: .; CDR3: CAWSRGTSGETQYF; DNA: TGTGCCTGGAGTAGAGGGACTAGCGGAGAGACCCAGTACTTC
D: TRBD1; J: TRBJ1-2; V: TRBV28; size: .; CDR3: CASSLSVRQGGYTF; DNA: TGTGCCAGCAGTTTATCCGTCCGACAGGGAGGCTACACCTTC
D: .; J: TRBJ2-2; V: TRBV29-1; size: .; CDR3: CSVQGINGELFF; DNA: TGCAGCGTTCAGGGGATAAACGGGGAGCTGTTTTTT
D: .; J: TRBJ1-6; V: TRBV6-4; size: .; CDR3: CASSGVGGSPLHF; DNA: TGTGCCAGCAGCGGGGTCGGCGGTTCACCCCTCCACTTT
D: TRBD1; J: TRBJ1-2; V: TRBV27; size: few; CDR3: CASGQGFGYGYTF; DNA: TGTGCCAGCGGACAGGGTTTTGGGTATGGCTACACCTTC
D: TRBD2; J: TRBJ2-3; V: TRBV7-2; size: .; CDR3: CASSLALGGGAGDTQYF; DNA: TGTGCCAGCAGCTTAGCGCTTGGCGGGGGGGCAGGAGATACGCAGTATTTT
D: TRBD2; J: TRBJ2-2; V: TRBV10-3; size: .; CDR3: CAISDLAGATTGELFF; DNA: TGTGCCATCAGTGACTTAGCGGGGGCCACCACCGGGGAGCTGTTTTTT
D: .; J: TRBJ1-1; V: TRBV6-2/TRBV6-3; size: .; CDR3: CASSSPPGQPLNTEAFF; DNA: TGTGCCAGCAGTTCGCCCCCGGGACAACCATTGAACACTGAAGCTTTCTTT
D: .; J: TRBJ2-3; V: TRBV2; size: few; CDR3: CASRPQGGHADTQYF; DNA: TGTGCCAGCAGGCCGCAGGGAGGACACGCAGATACGCAGTATTTT
D: .; J: TRBJ1-3; V: TRBV6-5; size: .; CDR3: CASRSAGNTIYF; DNA: TGTGCCAGCAGGAGTGCCGGAAACACCATATATTTT
D: TRBD1; J: TRBJ2-2; V: TRBV18; size: .; CDR3: CASSMDRANTGELFF; DNA: TGTGCCAGCTCCATGGACAGGGCGAACACCGGGGAGCTGTTTTTT
D: .; J: TRBJ1-1; V: TRBV3-1/TRBV3-2; size: .; CDR3: CASSQDYQKNTEAFF; DNA: TGTGCCAGCAGCCAAGATTACCAGAAAAACACTGAAGCTTTCTTT
D: TRBD1; J: TRBJ1-1; V: TRBV10-3; size: once; CDR3: CAISDWTGVSNTEAFF; DNA: TGTGCCATCAGTGATTGGACAGGGGTCTCAAACACTGAAGCTTTCTTT
D: .; J: TRBJ1-6; V: TRBV7-2; size: once; CDR3: CASTREASQYNSPLHF; DNA: TGTGCCAGCACGAGGGAGGCGTCTCAGTATAATTCACCCCTCCACTTT
D: TRBD2; J: TRBJ2-6; V: TRBV28; size: .; CDR3: CASSSRGTTGANVLTF; DNA: TGTGCCAGCAGTTCGCGGGGGACTACTGGGGCCAACGTCCTGACTTTC
D: TRBD2; J: TRBJ2-3; V: TRBV7-3; size: .; CDR3: CASRASGGTDTQYF; DNA: TGTGCCAGCAGAGCTAGCGGGGGCACAGATACGCAGTATTTT
D: .; J: TRBJ2-4; V: TRBV4-2; size: .; CDR3: CASSQEQGFNIQYF; DNA: TGTGCCAGCAGCCAAGAGCAGGGCTTCAACATTCAGTACTTC
D: TRBD2; J: TRBJ2-2; V: TRBV19; size: .; CDR3: CASSIRAPGGTGELFF; DNA: TGTGCCAGTAGTATACGAGCTCCGGGGGGCACCGGGGAGCTGTTTTTT
D: TRBD1; J: TRBJ1-3; V: TRBV19; size: .; CDR3: CASSISSGTVRRNTIYF; DNA: TGTGCCAGTAGTATTTCCTCCGGGACAGTACGACGAAACACCATATATTTT
D: .; J: TRBJ2-7; V: TRBV19; size: few; CDR3: CASSFAGQLYEQYF; DNA: TGTGCCAGTAGCTTCGCGGGACAGCTCTACGAGCAGTACTTC
D: .; J: TRBJ2-2; V: TRBV19; size: .; CDR3: CASSNGGPGELFF; DNA: TGTGCCAGTAGTAACGGGGGACCCGGGGAGCTGTTTTTT
D: .; J: TRBJ2-3; V: TRBV5-4; size: .; CDR3: CASSHIRRSTSTDTQYF; DNA: TGTGCCAGCAGCCATATTCGACGTAGCACTAGCACAGATACGCAGTATTTT
D: .; J: TRBJ1-2; V: TRBV10-3; size: .; CDR3: CAISAGEHGYTF; DNA: TGTGCCATCAGTGCTGGGGAGCATGGCTACACCTTC
D: TRBD1; J: TRBJ1-1; V: TRBV28; size: .; CDR3: CASSYTGTGLLNTEAFF; DNA: TGTGCCAGCAGTTATACTGGGACAGGGCTTTTGAACACTGAAGCTTTCTTT
D: TRBD1; J: TRBJ2-5; V: TRBV24-1; size: .; CDR3: CAVGGEETQYF; DNA: TGTGCCGTAGGGGGCGAAGAGACCCAGTACTTC
D: .; J: TRBJ1-5; V: TRBV5-1; size: .; CDR3: CASSLGGRNNQPQHF; DNA: TGCGCCAGCAGCTTGGGAGGGCGGAACAATCAGCCCCAGCATTTT
D: TRBD1; J: TRBJ2-1; V: TRBV4-3; size: .; CDR3: CASSSPRDRGPYEQFF; DNA: TGCGCCAGCAGCTCACCCCGGGACAGGGGGCCCTATGAGCAGTTCTTC
D: .; J: TRBJ1-6; V: TRBV6-5; size: .; CDR3: CASTPLRQENSPLHF; DNA: TGTGCCAGTACCCCTCTCCGACAGGAGAATTCACCCCTCCACTTT